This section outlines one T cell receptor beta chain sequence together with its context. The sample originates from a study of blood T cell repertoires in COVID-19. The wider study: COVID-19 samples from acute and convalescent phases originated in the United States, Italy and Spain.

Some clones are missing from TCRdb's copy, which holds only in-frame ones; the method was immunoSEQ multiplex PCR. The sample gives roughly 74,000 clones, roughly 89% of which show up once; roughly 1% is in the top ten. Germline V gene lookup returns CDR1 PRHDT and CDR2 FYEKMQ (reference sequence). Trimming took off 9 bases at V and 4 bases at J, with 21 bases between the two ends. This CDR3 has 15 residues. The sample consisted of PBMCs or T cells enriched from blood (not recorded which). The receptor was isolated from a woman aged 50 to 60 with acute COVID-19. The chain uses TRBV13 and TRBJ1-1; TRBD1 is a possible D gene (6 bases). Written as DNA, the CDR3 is TGTGCCAGTCTCGGGTTGGGGGGGCGCAGCACTGAAGCTTTCTTT. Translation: CASLGLGGRSTEAFF.